Listed below are T cell receptor beta chains from one sample, sequenced in a study of Ad26.COV2.S vaccination and SARS-CoV-2 variants. Clones were read by immunoSEQ multiplex PCR, and TCRdb kept only the in-frame ones, dropping some. The sample has about 400,000 clones, about 80% seen once. The sample in question was peripheral blood, obtained in a trial of Ad26.COV2.S vaccine versus placebo. The receptors here all came from a person aged 18-65 years who received the Ad26.COV2.S COVID-19 vaccine or a placebo. Each CDR3 is given with its conserved first and last residue. D genes are given only for firm matches. The size field is filled for only some rows; it gives once, few, many or a size class.

CASSLVAGREYGYTF,TGTGCCAGCAGCTTAGTTGCGGGGAGGGAATATGGCTACACCTTC,TRBV7-8,TRBJ1-2,.,.
CASSSTGTVFWEQYF,TGTGCCAGCAGCTCTACCGGGACAGTGTTTTGGGAGCAGTACTTC,TRBV11-2,TRBJ2-7,.,TRBD1
CASSQDDRELEQYF,TGCGCCAGCAGCCAAGATGACAGGGAGCTCGAGCAGTACTTC,TRBV4-1,TRBJ2-7,.,TRBD1
CASSPGQSQETQYF,TGTGCCAGCAGCCCCGGACAGTCCCAAGAGACCCAGTACTTC,TRBV7-7,TRBJ2-5,.,.
CASSGRGRADTQYF,TGTGCCAGCAGCGGCAGGGGGCGAGCAGATACGCAGTATTTT,TRBV9,TRBJ2-3,.,TRBD1
CASSGRGGADTQYF,TGCGCCAGCAGTGGACGGGGCGGGGCAGATACGCAGTATTTT,TRBV10-1,TRBJ2-3,once,.
CASTLLPQETQYF,TGTGCCAGCACCTTGCTTCCCCAAGAGACCCAGTACTTC,TRBV2,TRBJ2-5,.,.
CASSMGTTNEKLFF,TGTGCCAGCAGTATGGGAACAACTAATGAAAAACTGTTTTTT,TRBV6-5,TRBJ1-4,.,.
CASSRTGGSDTQYF,TGTGCCAGCAGCCGGACAGGGGGATCGGATACGCAGTATTTT,TRBV3-1/TRBV3-2,TRBJ2-3,.,TRBD1
CASRPGLGSYEQYF,TGTGCCAGCAGACCGGGACTAGGATCCTACGAGCAGTACTTC,TRBV3-1/TRBV3-2,TRBJ2-7,.,TRBD2
CASNLQGSPQHF,TGTGCCAGCAACCTACAGGGATCCCCCCAGCATTTT,TRBV5-6,TRBJ1-5,.,.
CATSRDSGSSPLHF,TGTGCCACCAGCAGAGATTCCGGGAGTTCACCCCTCCACTTT,TRBV15,TRBJ1-6,.,.
CASSYPGQGENTQYF,TGTGCCAGCAGCTACCCGGGACAGGGAGAGAATACGCAGTATTTT,TRBV5-5,TRBJ2-3,.,TRBD1
CASSFEGQEQFF,TGTGCCAGCAGTTTCGAGGGGCAGGAGCAGTTCTTC,TRBV28,TRBJ2-1,.,.
CASSDSATNEKLFF,TGTGCCAGCAGTGACAGTGCAACTAATGAAAAACTGTTTTTT,TRBV5-6,TRBJ1-4,.,.
CASSFGRDNNEQFF,TGTGCCAGCAGCTTTGGCAGGGATAACAATGAGCAGTTCTTC,TRBV11-3,TRBJ2-1,once,.
CASSLVDQGANIQYF,TGTGCCAGCAGCTTGGTAGATCAGGGGGCAAACATTCAGTACTTC,TRBV5-6,TRBJ2-4,.,TRBD1
CASSEYRGEAFF,TGTGCCAGCAGTGAATATCGGGGGGAAGCTTTCTTT,TRBV25-1,TRBJ1-1,.,.
CASSQDTFWAGNQPQHF,TGCGCCAGCAGCCAAGATACTTTCTGGGCTGGCAATCAGCCCCAGCATTTT,TRBV4-3,TRBJ1-5,.,.